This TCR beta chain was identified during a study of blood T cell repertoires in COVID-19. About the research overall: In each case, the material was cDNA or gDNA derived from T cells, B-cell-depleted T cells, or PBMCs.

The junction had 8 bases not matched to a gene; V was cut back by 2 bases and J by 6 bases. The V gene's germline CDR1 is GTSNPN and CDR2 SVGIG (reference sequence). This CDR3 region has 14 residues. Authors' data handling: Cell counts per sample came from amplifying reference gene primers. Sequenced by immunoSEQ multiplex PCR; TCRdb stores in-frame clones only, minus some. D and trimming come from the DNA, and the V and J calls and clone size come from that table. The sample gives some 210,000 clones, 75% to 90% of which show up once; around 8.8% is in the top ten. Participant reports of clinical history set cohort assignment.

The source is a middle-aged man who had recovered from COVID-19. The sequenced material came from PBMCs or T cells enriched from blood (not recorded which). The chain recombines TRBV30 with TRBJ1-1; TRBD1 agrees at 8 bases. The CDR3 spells CAWSIQGVGAEAFF. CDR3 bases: TGTGCCTGGAGTATACAGGGGGTAGGGGCTGAAGCTTTCTTT.